Included here is one T cell receptor beta chain sequence, with context. Profiling relied on immunoSEQ multiplex PCR, and the TCRdb table lists in-frame clones only, not all of them. The table has 45,000 to 60,000 clones, around 90% seen once. Germline V gene data show CDR1 as SGHRS and CDR2 as YFSETQ. CDR3 length: 13 amino acids. V was clipped by 0 bases and J by 7 bases, with 8 bases between them. The sample comes from a study of T cell changes during pregnancy in multiple sclerosis. The rearrangement links TRBV5-1 to TRBJ2-1; D ambiguous. The specimen comprised CD4+ T cells from peripheral blood mononuclear cells, sampled after pregnancy. This clonotype originated in a female donor in good health, enrolled as a control in a pregnancy study. The CDR3 spells CASSLAGSNEQFF. The CDR3 DNA sequence: TGCGCCAGCAGCTTGGCCGGGTCGAATGAGCAGTTCTTC. The full variable domain, completed using reference TRBV5-1 and TRBJ2-1, is KAGVTQTPRYLIKTRGQQVTLSCSPISGHRSVSWYQQTPGQGLQFLFEYFSETQRNKGNFPGRFSGRQFSNSRSEMNVSTLELGDSALYLCASSLAGSNEQFFGPGTRLTVL.